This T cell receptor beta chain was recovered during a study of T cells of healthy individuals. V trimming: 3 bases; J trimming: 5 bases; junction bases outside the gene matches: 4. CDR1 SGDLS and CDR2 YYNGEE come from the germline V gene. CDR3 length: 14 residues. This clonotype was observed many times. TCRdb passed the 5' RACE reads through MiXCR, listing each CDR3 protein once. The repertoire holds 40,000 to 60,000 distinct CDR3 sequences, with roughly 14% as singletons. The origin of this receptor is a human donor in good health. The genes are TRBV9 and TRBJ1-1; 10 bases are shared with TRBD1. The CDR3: CASSADRGGTEAFF. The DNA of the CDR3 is TGTGCCAGCAGCGCGGACAGGGGGGGGACTGAAGCTTTCTTT.